A single sample gave rise to the 19 T cell receptor beta chains below, sequenced in a study of Graves' ophthalmopathy and Graves' hyperthyroidism. Amplified material comprised TCR beta CDR3 regions derived from RNA transcripts. HTBI primers were used in a first-round RT-PCR, which preceded a second-round multiplex PCR. One entry per CDR3 protein, called by TCRdb with MiXCR from the multiplex PCR reads. The sample yields some 360,000 distinct CDR3 sequences, about a sixth seen once. The sample was peripheral blood. The origin of the receptors is an adult woman with stable Graves' hyperthyroidism.

J is TRBJ2-5 and V is TRBV5-1; 11 nucleotides agree with TRBD2. V lost 4 bases and J lost 0; bases outside the gene matches: 2. Germline V gives CDR1 SGHRS, CDR2 YFSETQ. The CDR3 spans 15 residues. The CDR3 DNA reads TGCGCCAGCAGCCGGACTAGCGGGCACCAAGAGACCCAGTACTTC. It codes for CASSRTSGHQETQYF.

The chain uses TRBV7-2 and TRBJ2-5; maybe TRBD1 (6 bases). This CDR3 is built from 15 residues. V lost 3 bases to trimming and J lost 2 bases, with 13 bases between them. The germline V gene encodes CDR1 SGHTA and CDR2 FQGNSA. Here the CDR3 reads CASSFGGSVQETQYF. In DNA, the CDR3 is TGTGCCAGCAGCTTTGGGGGCAGCGTACAAGAGACCCAGTACTTC. The variable domain in full, with the rest retrieved from reference TRBV7-2 and TRBJ2-5, is GAGVSQSPSNKVTEKGKDVELRCDPISGHTALYWYRQSLGQGLEFLIYFQGNSAPDKSGLPSDRFSAERTGGSVSTLTIQRTQQEDSAVYLCASSFGGSVQETQYFGPGTRLLVL.

This clonotype was observed many times. This chain uses TRBV30 with TRBJ2-7, with D possibly TRBD1 on 7 matching bases. The CDR3 is 13 residues long. Per germline, CDR1 GTSNPN and CDR2 SVGIG (reference sequence). The V gene lost 0 bases and the J gene lost 9 bases, with 15 bases spanning the gap. CDR3 region: CAWSVRQGAGQYF. In DNA, the CDR3 is TGTGCCTGGAGTGTAAGACAGGGAGCGGGGCAGTACTTC.

This clonotype was counted many times. J is TRBJ1-6 and V is TRBV12-3 or TRBV12-4; D is perhaps TRBD1 (6 bases). Trimming removed 6 bases at V and 7 bases at J, with 16 bases between. The CDR3 contains 15 residues. The CDR3 DNA sequence: TGTGCCAGCAGGTCATCCGACAGGAGAAATTCACCCCTCCACTTT. Translating gives CASRSSDRRNSPLHF.

This clonotype appeared many times. This chain links TRBV12-3 or TRBV12-4 with TRBJ1-5; possible D gene TRBD1, 6 bases. V lost 5 bases and J lost 6, with 20 bases in between. The CDR3 is 16 amino acids. In nucleotides, the CDR3 is TGTGCCAGCAGTGCTAAACCCGACGGGGGCCCTCAGCCCCAGCATTTT. Translated: CASSAKPDGGPQPQHF.

This clonotype was seen repeatedly, ten times or more. CDR3 sequence reads: CAISESFPGNTEAFF. For the CDR3, the DNA is TGTGCCATCAGTGAGTCTTTCCCCGGGAACACTGAAGCTTTCTTT. The gene calls are TRBV10-3 and TRBJ1-1; D unclear. The length of the CDR3 is 15 residues. Per the germline V gene, CDR1 is ENHRY and CDR2 is SYGVKD. V was clipped by 0 bases and J by 1 base, with 9 bases between them.

This clonotype was found many times. The rearrangement links TRBV7-8 to TRBJ1-1; D ambiguous. Germline V gene data show CDR1 as SGHVS and CDR2 as FQNEAQ. V was shortened by 1 base and J by 5 bases, with 17 bases between the two germline ends. The CDR3 sequence is 16 residues long. Written as DNA, the CDR3 is TGTGCCAGCAGCTTAGGATTAGTGTTAGGGCGGACTGAAGCTTTCTTT. It yields the protein CASSLGLVLGRTEAFF.

This clonotype has a count of ten or more. The chain has TRBV6-1 and TRBJ1-5; weak D call: TRBD1 (6 bases). The CDR3 consists of 12 residues. Germline CDR1 reads MNHNS; CDR2 reads SASEGT. The V end was cut by 10 bases, the J end by 6 bases, with 13 bases between. CDR3 loop: CATDRRGQPQHF. CDR3 sequence (DNA): TGTGCCACAGACAGGCGCGGTCAGCCCCAGCATTTT.

This clonotype was counted a few times. The chain recombines TRBV20-1 with TRBJ2-7, with TRBD2 as a possible D gene (5 bases). Trimming left V 3 bases short and J 7 bases short, with 16 bases between. The CDR3 spans 13 residues. Germline V gives CDR1 DFQATT, CDR2 SNEGSKA (reference sequence). As DNA, the CDR3 is TGCAGTGCTAGGCTAGCAGGAGGTCAGGAGCAGTACTTC. Its translation is CSARLAGGQEQYF.

On this clonotype itself: The junction differs from germline at one of its ends, possibly a read error. In DNA form, the CDR3 reads TGCGTCAGCAGCCTGGGGTATAGCAATCAGCCCCAGCATTTT. Translated, it gives CVSSLGYSNQPQHF. The chain combines TRBV5-1 with TRBJ1-5, with no clear D. From germline, CDR1 is SGHRS and CDR2 YFSETQ. The CDR3 is 14 amino acids.

The genes are TRBV28 and TRBJ1-2, with TRBD1 matching over 10 bases. This CDR3 is 15 amino acids long. Germline lookup yields CDR1 MDHEN and CDR2 SYDVKM. Trimming removed 5 bases from V and 4 bases from J; junction bases left unmatched: 7. CDR3 coding DNA: TGTGCCAGCAGTCCCTCCGGGACAGGGGTCTATGGCTACACCTTC. Its translation is CASSPSGTGVYGYTF.

A remark on this clonotype: Being one base from a much bigger clone, this may be a read error. This chain uses TRBV30 with TRBJ2-2; tentatively, D is TRBD2 (6 bases). The CDR3 extends over 13 amino acids. The germline V gene has CDR1 GTSNPN and CDR2 SVGIG (reference sequence). CDR3 in amino acids: CAWVPRYTGGLFF. CDR3 nucleotides: TGTGCCTGGGTCCCACGGTACACCGGGGGGCTGTTTTTT.

This clonotype was found many times. J is TRBJ2-5 and V is TRBV4-1; 7 bases map to TRBD2. Germline V lookup: CDR1 MGHRA, CDR2 YSYEKL. The CDR3 length is 17 residues. Trimming cost V 1 base and J 5 bases; bases outside gene matches: 13. The CDR3, as DNA: TGCGCCAGCAGCCAAGTGGGCCCCAGGGAGGGAGGGGAGACCCAGTACTTC. It specifies CASSQVGPREGGETQYF.

This clonotype was seen many times. The chain couples TRBV11-2 to TRBJ2-7; the match to TRBD2 covers 16 bases. V lost 3 bases, J lost 5 bases, and 10 bases stayed unmatched. The CDR3 length is 18 residues. Germline CDR1 reads SGHAT; CDR2 reads FQNNGV. DNA of the CDR3: TGTGCCAGCAGCTTTGGGACTAGCGGGAGGGCCGTGTTCAACGAGCAGTACTTC. Translation: CASSFGTSGRAVFNEQYF.

This clonotype was seen at least ten times. The rearrangement joins TRBV12-3 or TRBV12-4 to TRBJ2-2; D remains unclear. CDR3 length equals 11 residues. Trimming shortened V by 6 bases and J by 8 bases, and 7 bases separated the two germline ends. Here the CDR3 reads CASSKGGELFF. The CDR3 DNA is TGTGCCAGCAGCAAGGGTGGGGAGCTGTTTTTT.

This clonotype was seen only a few times. The J gene is TRBJ2-7, the V gene TRBV28; the D gene is possibly TRBD1 (6 bases). Germline V gene sequence: CDR1 MDHEN, CDR2 SYDVKM. This CDR3 contains 14 residues. The ends were cut back, 6 bases at V and 3 bases at J, with 15 bases in the middle. The CDR3 nucleotides read TGTGCCAGCAGCGCAATCGGACAGCTCTACGAGCAGTACTTC. Its protein is CASSAIGQLYEQYF.

This clonotype was observed at least ten times. The chain links TRBV20-1 to TRBJ2-5; 13 nucleotides match TRBD2. Germline-derived CDR1 and CDR2 are DFQATT and SNEGSKA (reference sequence). The length of the CDR3 is 15 residues. The J segment lost 5 bases and the V segment lost 1 base, leaving 4 bases of the junction unmatched. In nucleotides, the CDR3 is TGCAGTGCTAGAGGACTAGCGGGAGGTTATGAGACCCAGTACTTC. This codes for CSARGLAGGYETQYF.

There are many counts of this clonotype. This chain connects TRBV12-3 or TRBV12-4 to TRBJ2-7; 9 positions match TRBD2. V trimming: 5 bases; J trimming: 3 bases; junction bases outside the gene matches: 5. The CDR3 sequence is 14 residues long. CDR3 DNA: TGTGCCAGCAGTCCCGGGACTAGCCACTACGAGCAGTACTTC. Amino acid sequence: CASSPGTSHYEQYF.

This clonotype has at least ten counts. At one end the junction does not follow the germline gene, possibly because of a read error. CDR3: CASSPLSGAGSSEQYF. CDR3 sequence (DNA): TGTGCCAGCAGTCCCTTATCCGGAGCGGGATCCTCCGAGCAGTACTTC. The chain is built from TRBV6-2 or TRBV6-3 and TRBJ2-7, with 7 bases that match TRBD2. Germline-derived CDR1 and CDR2 are MNHEY and SVGEGT. The CDR3 runs 16 residues.